The rows below give T cell receptor beta chains drawn from one sample of a study of cytomegalovirus exposure and HLA in healthy donors. The assay was immunoSEQ multiplex PCR, and TCRdb's table has in-frame clones only and misses some. Of 80,000 to 100,000 clones listed, over 75% are singletons. Material: PBMCs. The receptor set was obtained from a man aged 25 to 45 in good health and CMV-seronegative. Each CDR3 is given with its conserved first and last residue. Fields, in order: clone size, J gene, V gene, D gene, CDR3 DNA, CDR3 protein. D genes are given only for firm matches. Not all rows give a size; the values are once, few, many and, for expanded clones, a class.

- TRBJ1-5 TRBV19 TRBD1 TGTGCCAGTAGTGGGTCGGACAGGGCTAACCAGCCCCAGCATTTT CASSGSDRANQPQHF
once TRBJ1-6 TRBV4-3 - TGCGCCAGCAGCCAAGGGCGGTTGAGGGAATCACCCCTCCACTTT CASSQGRLRESPLHF
- TRBJ2-5 TRBV2 - TGTGCCAGCAAATTACAGGGTAACCAAGAGACCCAGTACTTC CASKLQGNQETQYF
few TRBJ2-2 TRBV18 TRBD2 TGTGCCAGCTCACCACCTAGCGGGAGGACCACCGGGGAGCTGTTTTTT CASSPPSGRTTGELFF
once TRBJ1-2 TRBV7-2 - TGTGCCAGCAGCTTAGAGACGTTGGGCAGGGGTTATGGCTACACCTTC CASSLETLGRGYGYTF
- TRBJ2-7 TRBV27 TRBD1 TGTGCCAGCAGTTTCACAGGGGGAGGCTACGAGCAGTACTTC CASSFTGGGYEQYF
- TRBJ1-2 TRBV5-6 - TGTGCCAGCAGCTTGGCGCCGGCAGGAGGCTACACCTTC CASSLAPAGGYTF
- TRBJ2-1 TRBV5-4 - TGTGCCAGCAGCTTGTTCGGAGGGATTGACGATGAGCAGTTCTTC CASSLFGGIDDEQFF
few TRBJ1-2 TRBV4-3 - TGCGCCAGCAGCCAAGAACGCGGTGTCGGGTTCTTTTATGGCTACACCTTC CASSQERGVGFFYGYTF
- TRBJ1-1 TRBV5-6 - TGTGCCAGCAGCTTGGGGGGGCGGAACACTGAAGCTTTCTTT CASSLGGRNTEAFF
few TRBJ2-2 TRBV2 TRBD1 TGTGCCAGCACCCCGAGGACAGGCGGGGAGCTGTTTTTT CASTPRTGGELFF
- TRBJ2-3 TRBV10-3 - TGTGCCATCAGTGGGGAGTCAGATACGCAGTATTTT CAISGESDTQYF
- TRBJ2-7 TRBV6-1 TRBD1 TGTGCCAGCAGTCGACAGGGTCCCACCTACGAGCAGTACTTC CASSRQGPTYEQYF
- TRBJ2-3 TRBV7-9 TRBD2 TGTGCCAGCAGCTTGACTAGCGGGAGGACAGATACGCAGTATTTT CASSLTSGRTDTQYF